Listed below are T cell receptor beta chains from one sample, sequenced in a study of identical twins. One entry per CDR3 protein results from TCRdb running MiXCR on the 5' RACE reads. The data hold some 570,000 distinct CDR3 sequences, with around 24% observed a single time. The data were also submitted as part of a second study, on yellow fever vaccine responses in identical twins.

Material for sequencing was CD4+ T cells sorted from blood. The origin of the receptors is a woman under 30 in good health. The CDR3 runs from the conserved cysteine through the conserved F or W. The D gene is left open where the match is weak. Part of the rows lack a size; the others show once, few, many or a class for expanded clones.

CDR3,DNA,J,V,size,D
CASSTTVNYGYTF,TGTGCCAGCAGCACGACAGTAAACTATGGCTACACCTTC,TRBJ1-2,TRBV3-1,many,NA
CASSSFRANTGELFF,TGTGCCAGCAGTTCGTTCAGGGCGAACACCGGGGAGCTGTTTTTT,TRBJ2-2,TRBV12-3/TRBV12-4,NA,NA
CASSQGTAGELFF,TGTGCCAGCAGCCAAGGGACCGCCGGGGAGCTGTTTTTT,TRBJ2-2,TRBV3-1,few,NA
CASSQPGTGFTNYGYTF,TGCGCCAGCAGCCAACCCGGGACAGGATTTACTAACTATGGCTACACCTTC,TRBJ1-2,TRBV4-1,many,TRBD1
CASSPRTQNYEQYF,TGCGCCAGCAGCCCCCGAACACAGAACTACGAGCAGTACTTC,TRBJ2-7,TRBV5-1,few,NA
CSARGLAGDPYEQYF,TGCAGTGCTAGAGGACTAGCGGGAGACCCCTACGAGCAGTACTTC,TRBJ2-7,TRBV20-1,NA,TRBD2
CASSLGQMNTEAFF,TGTGCCAGCAGCTTAGGACAGATGAACACTGAAGCTTTCTTT,TRBJ1-1,TRBV5-1,many,NA
CSVEGRRDSGNTIYF,TGCAGCGTTGAGGGCAGGAGAGATTCTGGAAACACCATATATTTT,TRBJ1-3,TRBV29-1,few,NA
CASSILAGSTYNEQFF,TGTGCCAGTAGTATTCTGGCAGGGTCAACCTACAATGAGCAGTTCTTC,TRBJ2-1,TRBV19,NA,NA
CASSFYRADRGDEQFF,TGTGCCAGCAGTTTTTACCGGGCGGACCGGGGGGACGAGCAGTTCTTC,TRBJ2-1,TRBV28,few,TRBD2
CASSFFVGLASSYNEQFF,TGCGCCAGCAGCTTCTTTGTGGGACTAGCGTCCTCCTACAATGAGCAGTTCTTC,TRBJ2-1,TRBV5-1,many,TRBD2
CASSSDSTGELFF,TGTGCCAGCAGCTCAGACTCCACCGGGGAGCTGTTTTTT,TRBJ2-2,TRBV11-2,NA,NA
CATSDSGTGMYEQYF,TGTGCCACCAGTGATTCCGGGACAGGGATGTACGAGCAGTACTTC,TRBJ2-7,TRBV24-1,few,TRBD1
CASRERAGSYNEQFF,TGTGCCAGCAGAGAAAGAGCGGGCTCCTACAATGAGCAGTTCTTC,TRBJ2-1,TRBV12-3/TRBV12-4,few,NA
CASSPSGLAEQFF,TGTGCCAGCAGCCCTTCGGGACTAGCGGAGCAGTTCTTC,TRBJ2-1,TRBV2,few,TRBD2
CASSLEGAGLREQFF,TGTGCCAGCAGCTTAGAAGGAGCAGGCCTCAGGGAGCAGTTCTTC,TRBJ2-1,TRBV7-2,few,NA
CAISDLPGTGTGQPQHF,TGTGCCATCAGTGACCTCCCGGGGACTGGGACGGGTCAGCCCCAGCATTTT,TRBJ1-5,TRBV10-3,few,NA
CASSEVDSSYNEQFF,TGTGCCAGCAGCGAAGTGGACAGCTCCTACAATGAGCAGTTCTTC,TRBJ2-1,TRBV9,NA,NA
CSATTSGPYNEQFF,TGCAGTGCAACAACTAGCGGCCCGTACAATGAGCAGTTCTTC,TRBJ2-1,TRBV20-1,NA,TRBD2
CASKYGGNTEAFF,TGTGCCAGCAAATATGGAGGGAACACTGAAGCTTTCTTT,TRBJ1-1,TRBV12-3/TRBV12-4,few,NA
CASSFWGGANYGYTF,TGTGCCAGCAGTTTTTGGGGGGGCGCCAACTATGGCTACACCTTC,TRBJ1-2,TRBV12-3/TRBV12-4,few,NA
CASSHDNIQYF,TGTGCCAGCAGCCACGACAACATTCAGTACTTC,TRBJ2-4,TRBV3-1,few,NA